The entry that follows covers one T cell receptor beta chain sequence. As yet, its antigen is unknown. This entry comes from a study of vaccination and CD4 T cells after COVID-19. Findings of the study overall: Median SARS-CoV-2-reactive clonotypes rose from 21 to 38, not significantly.

Treatment: roughly ten-day PBMC culture with coronavirus spike peptide pools or control peptides (ViraFEST assay). Expanded clonotypes were found by TCR sequencing after peptide-pool stimulation (ViraFEST). V shed 6 bases and J shed 3 bases, with 17 bases lying between them. From germline, CDR1 is MNHEY and CDR2 SMNVEV (reference sequence). This CDR3 is 15 amino acids long. An Oncomine TCR Beta short-read assay was used to sequence the DNA from cultured CD4+ T cells. Cultured CD4+ T cells yielded the extracted genomic DNA. One entry per CDR3 protein, called by TCRdb with MiXCR from the PCR reads. The data show approximately 13,000 distinct CDR3 sequences, around 40% seen once.

The input for sequencing was CD4+ T cells from blood, cultured in vitro, taken before SARS-CoV-2 vaccination. This TCR was sampled from a human donor who had recovered from COVID-19. The chain employs TRBV27 and TRBJ1-2, with a tentative D call TRBD1 (6 bases). Here the CDR3 DNA reads TGTGCCAGCAGCGTTGCACAGGGTGAGGACTATGGCTACACCTTC. It translates to CASSVAQGEDYGYTF.